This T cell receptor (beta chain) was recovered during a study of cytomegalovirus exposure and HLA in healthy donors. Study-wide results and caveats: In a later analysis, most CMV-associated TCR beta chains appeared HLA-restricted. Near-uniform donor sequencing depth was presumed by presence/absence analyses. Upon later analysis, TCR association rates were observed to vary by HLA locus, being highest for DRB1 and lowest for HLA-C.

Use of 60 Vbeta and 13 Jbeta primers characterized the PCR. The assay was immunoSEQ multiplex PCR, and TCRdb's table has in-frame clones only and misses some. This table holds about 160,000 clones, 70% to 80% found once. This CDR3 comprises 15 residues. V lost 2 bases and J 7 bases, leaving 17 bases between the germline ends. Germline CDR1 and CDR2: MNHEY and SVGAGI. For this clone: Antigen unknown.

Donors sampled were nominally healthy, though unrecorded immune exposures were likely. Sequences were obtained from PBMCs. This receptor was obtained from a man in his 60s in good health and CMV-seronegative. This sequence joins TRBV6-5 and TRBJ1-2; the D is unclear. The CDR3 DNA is TGTGCCAGCAGTTACGCTCGGCAGGCGGGTGGTGGCTACACCTTC. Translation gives CASSYARQAGGGYTF.